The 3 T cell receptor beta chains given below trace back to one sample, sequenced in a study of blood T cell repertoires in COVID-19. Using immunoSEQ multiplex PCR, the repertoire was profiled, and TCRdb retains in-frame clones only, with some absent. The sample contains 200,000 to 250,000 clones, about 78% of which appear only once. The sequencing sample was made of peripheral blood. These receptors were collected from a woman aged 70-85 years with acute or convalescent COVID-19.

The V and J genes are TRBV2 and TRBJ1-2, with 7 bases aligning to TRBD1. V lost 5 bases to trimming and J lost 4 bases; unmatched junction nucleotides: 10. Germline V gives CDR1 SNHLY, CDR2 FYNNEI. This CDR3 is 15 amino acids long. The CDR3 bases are TGTGCCAGCAGTCTTGCCCCGGGACAGACCTATGGCTACACCTTC. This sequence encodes CASSLAPGQTYGYTF. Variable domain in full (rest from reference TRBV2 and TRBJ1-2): EPEVTQTPSHQVTQMGQEVILRCVPISNHLYFYWYRQILGQKVEFLVSFYNNEISEKSEIFDDQFSVERPDGSNFTLKIRSTKLEDSAMYFCASSLAPGQTYGYTFGSGTRLTVV.

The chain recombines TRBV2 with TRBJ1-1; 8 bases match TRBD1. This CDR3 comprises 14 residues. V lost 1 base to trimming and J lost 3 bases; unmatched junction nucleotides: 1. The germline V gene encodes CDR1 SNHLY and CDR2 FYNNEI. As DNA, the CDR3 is TGTGCCAGCAGTGAAGACAGGGGGTACACTGAAGCTTTCTTT. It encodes CASSEDRGYTEAFF.

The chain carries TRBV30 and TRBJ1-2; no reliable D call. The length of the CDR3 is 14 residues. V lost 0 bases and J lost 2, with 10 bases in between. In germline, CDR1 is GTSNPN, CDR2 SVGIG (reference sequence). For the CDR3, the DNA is TGTGCCTGGAGTGTACATACGCAGAACTATGGCTACACCTTC. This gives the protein CAWSVHTQNYGYTF.